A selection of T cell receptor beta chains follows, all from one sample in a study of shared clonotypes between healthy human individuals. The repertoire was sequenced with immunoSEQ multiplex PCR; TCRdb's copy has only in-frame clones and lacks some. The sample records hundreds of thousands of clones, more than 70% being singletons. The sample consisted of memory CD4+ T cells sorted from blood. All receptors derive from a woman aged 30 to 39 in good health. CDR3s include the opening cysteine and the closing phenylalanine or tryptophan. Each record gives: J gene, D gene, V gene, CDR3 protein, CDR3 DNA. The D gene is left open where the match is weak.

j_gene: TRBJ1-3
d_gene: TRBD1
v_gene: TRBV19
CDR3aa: CASTKRDSYSGNTIYF
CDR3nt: TGTGCCAGTACCAAACGGGACAGTTACTCTGGAAACACCATATATTTT

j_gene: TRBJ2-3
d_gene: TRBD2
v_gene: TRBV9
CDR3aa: CASSVASGRYSTDTQYF
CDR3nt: TGTGCCAGCAGCGTCGCTAGCGGGAGGTATAGCACAGATACGCAGTATTTT

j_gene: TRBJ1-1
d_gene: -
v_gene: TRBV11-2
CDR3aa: CASGSLRNTEAFF
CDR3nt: TGTGCCAGCGGTTCCCTACGGAACACTGAAGCTTTCTTT

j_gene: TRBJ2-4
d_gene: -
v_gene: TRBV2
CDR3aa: CASTVEAKNIQYF
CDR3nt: TGTGCCAGCACGGTGGAAGCCAAAAACATTCAGTACTTC

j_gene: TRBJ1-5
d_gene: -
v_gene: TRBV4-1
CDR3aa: CASSQDLRQPQHF
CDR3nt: TGCGCCAGCAGCCAAGACTTACGACAGCCCCAGCATTTT

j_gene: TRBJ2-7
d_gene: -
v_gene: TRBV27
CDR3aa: CASRPDRAYEQYF
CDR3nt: TGTGCCAGCAGACCAGACAGAGCCTACGAGCAGTACTTC

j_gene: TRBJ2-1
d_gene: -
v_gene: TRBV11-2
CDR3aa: CASSLRARNRVNNEQFF
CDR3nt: TGTGCCAGCAGCTTAAGGGCTCGGAACAGGGTAAACAATGAGCAGTTCTTC

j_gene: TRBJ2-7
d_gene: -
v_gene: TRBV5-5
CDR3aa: CASSLFGKLPNEQYF
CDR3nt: TGTGCCAGCAGCCTCTTCGGGAAACTCCCCAACGAGCAGTACTTC

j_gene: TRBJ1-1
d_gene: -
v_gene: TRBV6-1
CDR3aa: CASSDQGRLNTEAFF
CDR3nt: TGTGCCAGCAGTGATCAAGGCAGATTGAACACTGAAGCTTTCTTT

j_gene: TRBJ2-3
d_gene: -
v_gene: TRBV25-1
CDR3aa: CASSEDRKFPSDTQYF
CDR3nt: TGTGCCAGCAGTGAAGATAGGAAGTTTCCCTCAGATACGCAGTATTTT